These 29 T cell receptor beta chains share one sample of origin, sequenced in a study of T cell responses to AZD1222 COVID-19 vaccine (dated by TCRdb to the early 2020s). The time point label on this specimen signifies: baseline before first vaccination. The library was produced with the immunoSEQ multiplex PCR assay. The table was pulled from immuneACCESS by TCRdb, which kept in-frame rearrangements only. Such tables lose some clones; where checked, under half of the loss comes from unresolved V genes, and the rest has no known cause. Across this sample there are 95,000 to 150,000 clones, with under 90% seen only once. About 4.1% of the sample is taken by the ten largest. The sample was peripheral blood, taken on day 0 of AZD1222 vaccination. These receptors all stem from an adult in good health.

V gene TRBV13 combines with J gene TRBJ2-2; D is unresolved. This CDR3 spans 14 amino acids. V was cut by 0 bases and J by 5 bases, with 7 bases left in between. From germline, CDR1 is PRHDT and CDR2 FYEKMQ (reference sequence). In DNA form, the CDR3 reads TGTGCCAGCAGCTTAGGGGGCGCGACCGGGGAGCTGTTTTTT. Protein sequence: CASSLGGATGELFF.

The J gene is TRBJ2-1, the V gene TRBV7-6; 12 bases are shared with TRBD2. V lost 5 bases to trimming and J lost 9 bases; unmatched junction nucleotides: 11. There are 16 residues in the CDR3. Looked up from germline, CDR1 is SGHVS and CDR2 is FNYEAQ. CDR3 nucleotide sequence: TGTGCCAGCAGCAATCAAGCGGCTAGCGGGAGGGTTGAGCAGTTCTTC. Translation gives CASSNQAASGRVEQFF. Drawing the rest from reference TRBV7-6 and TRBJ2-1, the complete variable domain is GAGVSQSPRYKVTKRGQDVALRCDPISGHVSLYWYRQALGQGPEFLTYFNYEAQQDKSGLPNDRFSAERPEGSISTLTIQRTEQRDSAMYRCASSNQAASGRVEQFFGPGTRLTVL.

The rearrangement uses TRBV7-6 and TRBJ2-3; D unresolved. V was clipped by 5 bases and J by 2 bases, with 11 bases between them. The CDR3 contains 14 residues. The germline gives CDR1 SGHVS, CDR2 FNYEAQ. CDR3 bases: TGTGCCAGCAGCCCCACCCTTAACACAGATACGCAGTATTTT. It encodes CASSPTLNTDTQYF.

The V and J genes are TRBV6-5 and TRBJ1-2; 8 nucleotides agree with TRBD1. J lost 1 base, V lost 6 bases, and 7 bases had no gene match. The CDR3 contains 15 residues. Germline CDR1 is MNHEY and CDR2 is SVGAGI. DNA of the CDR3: TGTGCCAGCAGGCCCGACAGGGGATTTAACTATGGCTACACCTTC. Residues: CASRPDRGFNYGYTF.

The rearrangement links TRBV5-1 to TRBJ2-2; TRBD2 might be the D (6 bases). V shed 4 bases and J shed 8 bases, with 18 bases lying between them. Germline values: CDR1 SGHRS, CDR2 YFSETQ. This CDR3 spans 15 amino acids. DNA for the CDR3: TGCGCCAGCAGCCCCGGCGGGGAGAATTCGGGGGAGCTGTTTTTT. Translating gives CASSPGGENSGELFF.

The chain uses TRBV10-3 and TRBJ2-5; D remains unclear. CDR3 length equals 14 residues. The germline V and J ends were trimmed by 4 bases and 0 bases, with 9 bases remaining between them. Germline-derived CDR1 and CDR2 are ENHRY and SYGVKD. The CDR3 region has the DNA TGTGCCATCAGTGCTCCCCCTAACCAAGAGACCCAGTACTTC. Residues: CAISAPPNQETQYF.

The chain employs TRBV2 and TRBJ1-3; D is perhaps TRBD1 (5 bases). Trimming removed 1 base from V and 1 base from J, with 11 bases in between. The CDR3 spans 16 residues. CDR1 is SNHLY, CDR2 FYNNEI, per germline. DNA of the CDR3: TGTGCCAGCAGTGAAGTGGTTGGGGGGTCTGGAAACACCATATATTTT. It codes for CASSEVVGGSGNTIYF.

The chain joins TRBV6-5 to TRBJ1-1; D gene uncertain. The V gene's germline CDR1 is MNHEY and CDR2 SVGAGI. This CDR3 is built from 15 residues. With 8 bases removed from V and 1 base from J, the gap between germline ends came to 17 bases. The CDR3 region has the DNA TGTGCCAGCCCCAGGCGAGGCTCCCGGAACACTGAAGCTTTCTTT. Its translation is CASPRRGSRNTEAFF.

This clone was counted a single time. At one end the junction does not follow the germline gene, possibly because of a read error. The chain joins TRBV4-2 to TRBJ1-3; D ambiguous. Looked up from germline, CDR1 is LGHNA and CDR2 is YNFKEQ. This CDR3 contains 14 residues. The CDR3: CASSQGQFGDTIYF. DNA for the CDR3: TGTGCCAGCAGCCAAGGACAATTTGGAGACACCATATATTTT.

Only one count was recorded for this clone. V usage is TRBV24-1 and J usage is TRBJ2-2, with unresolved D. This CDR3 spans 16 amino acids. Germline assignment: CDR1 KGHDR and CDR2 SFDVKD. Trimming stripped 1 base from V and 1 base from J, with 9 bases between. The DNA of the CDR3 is TGTGCCACCAGTGATTTAAGGGCAGAGAACACCGGGGAGCTGTTTTTT. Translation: CATSDLRAENTGELFF.

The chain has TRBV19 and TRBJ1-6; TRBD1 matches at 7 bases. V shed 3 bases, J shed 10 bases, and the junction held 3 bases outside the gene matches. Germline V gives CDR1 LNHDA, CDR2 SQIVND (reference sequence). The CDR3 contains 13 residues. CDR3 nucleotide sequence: TGTGCCAGTAGTATGACAGGGCAATCACCCCTCCACTTT. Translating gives CASSMTGQSPLHF. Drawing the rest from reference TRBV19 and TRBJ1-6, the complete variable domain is DGGITQSPKYLFRKEGQNVTLSCEQNLNHDAMYWYRQDPGQGLRLIYYSQIVNDFQKGDIAEGYSVSREKKESFPLTVTSAQKNPTAFYLCASSMTGQSPLHFGNGTRLTVT.

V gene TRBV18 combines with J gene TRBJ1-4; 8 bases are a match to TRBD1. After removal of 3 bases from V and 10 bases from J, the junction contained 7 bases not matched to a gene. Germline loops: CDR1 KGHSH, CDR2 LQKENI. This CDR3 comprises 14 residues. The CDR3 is CASSPGQALGKLFF. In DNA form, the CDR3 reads TGTGCCAGCTCACCGGGACAGGCCTTGGGAAAACTGTTTTTT.

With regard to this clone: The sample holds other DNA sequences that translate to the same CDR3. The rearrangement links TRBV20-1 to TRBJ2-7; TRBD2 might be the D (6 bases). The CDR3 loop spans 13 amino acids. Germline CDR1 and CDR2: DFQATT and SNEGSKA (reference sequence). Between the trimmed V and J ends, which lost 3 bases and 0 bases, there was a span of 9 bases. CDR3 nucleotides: TGCAGTGCTAGTTCCGGGAGCTCCTACGAGCAGTACTTC. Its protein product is CSASSGSSYEQYF.

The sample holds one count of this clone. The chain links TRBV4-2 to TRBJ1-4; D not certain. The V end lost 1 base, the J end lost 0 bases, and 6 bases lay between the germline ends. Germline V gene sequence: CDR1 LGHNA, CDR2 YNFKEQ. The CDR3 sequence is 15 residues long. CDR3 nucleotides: TGTGCCAGCAGCCAAGCACCCGCAACTAATGAAAAACTGTTTTTT. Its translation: CASSQAPATNEKLFF.

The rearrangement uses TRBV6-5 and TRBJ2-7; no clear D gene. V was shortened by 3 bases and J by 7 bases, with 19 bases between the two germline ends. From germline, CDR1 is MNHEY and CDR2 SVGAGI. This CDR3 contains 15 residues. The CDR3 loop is CASSYHPDGTSEQYF. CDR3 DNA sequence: TGTGCCAGCAGTTATCACCCGGACGGTACGTCAGAGCAGTACTTC.

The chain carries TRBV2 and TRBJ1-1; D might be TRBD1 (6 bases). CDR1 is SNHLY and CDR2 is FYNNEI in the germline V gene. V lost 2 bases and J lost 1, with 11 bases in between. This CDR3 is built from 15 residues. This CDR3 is CASSESTGWNTEAFF. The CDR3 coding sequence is TGTGCCAGCAGTGAAAGTACAGGGTGGAACACTGAAGCTTTCTTT. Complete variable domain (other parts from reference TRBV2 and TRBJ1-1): EPEVTQTPSHQVTQMGQEVILRCVPISNHLYFYWYRQILGQKVEFLVSFYNNEISEKSEIFDDQFSVERPDGSNFTLKIRSTKLEDSAMYFCASSESTGWNTEAFFGQGTRLTVV.

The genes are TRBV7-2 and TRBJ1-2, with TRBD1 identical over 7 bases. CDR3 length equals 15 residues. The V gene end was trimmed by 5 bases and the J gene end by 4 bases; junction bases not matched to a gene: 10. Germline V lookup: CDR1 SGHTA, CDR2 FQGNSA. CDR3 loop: CASSPRQGGTYGYTF. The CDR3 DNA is TGTGCCAGCAGCCCCCGACAGGGTGGAACCTATGGCTACACCTTC.

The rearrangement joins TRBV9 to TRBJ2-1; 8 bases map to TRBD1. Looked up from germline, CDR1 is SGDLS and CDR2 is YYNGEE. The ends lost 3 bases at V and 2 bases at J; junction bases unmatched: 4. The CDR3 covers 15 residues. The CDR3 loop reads CASSERTGPYNEQFF. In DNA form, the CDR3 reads TGTGCCAGCAGCGAAAGGACAGGGCCCTACAATGAGCAGTTCTTC.

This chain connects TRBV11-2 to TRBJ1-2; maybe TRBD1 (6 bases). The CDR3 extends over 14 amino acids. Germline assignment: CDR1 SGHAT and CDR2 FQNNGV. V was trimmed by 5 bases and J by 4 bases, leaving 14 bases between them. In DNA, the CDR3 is TGTGCCAGCAGCCCCCAGGGGTCGGCCTATGGCTACACCTTC. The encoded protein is CASSPQGSAYGYTF. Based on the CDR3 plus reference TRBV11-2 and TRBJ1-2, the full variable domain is EAGVAQSPRYKIIEKRQSVAFWCNPISGHATLYWYQQILGQGPKLLIQFQNNGVVDDSQLPKDRFSAERLKGVDSTLKIQPAKLEDSAVYLCASSPQGSAYGYTFGSGTRLTVV.

DNA of the CDR3: TGTGCCTGGAGCAGGTACAGCTACTATGGCTACACCTTC. It translates to CAWSRYSYYGYTF. The V and J genes are TRBV30 and TRBJ1-2; no reliable D call. Trimming pared 3 bases from V and 3 bases from J, leaving 11 bases between. The CDR3 has 13 amino acids. Germline V gene data show CDR1 as GTSNPN and CDR2 as SVGIG (reference sequence).

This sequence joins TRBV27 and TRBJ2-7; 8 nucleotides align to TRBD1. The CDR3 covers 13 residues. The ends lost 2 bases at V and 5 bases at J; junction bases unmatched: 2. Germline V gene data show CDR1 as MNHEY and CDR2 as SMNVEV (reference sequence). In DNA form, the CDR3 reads TGTGCCAGCAGTTTACTACAGGGGGACGAGCAGTACTTC. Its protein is CASSLLQGDEQYF.

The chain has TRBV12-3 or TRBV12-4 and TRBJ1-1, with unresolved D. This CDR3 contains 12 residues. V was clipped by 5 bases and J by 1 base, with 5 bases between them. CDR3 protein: CASSQPNTEAFF. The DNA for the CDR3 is TGTGCCAGCAGTCAGCCGAACACTGAAGCTTTCTTT.

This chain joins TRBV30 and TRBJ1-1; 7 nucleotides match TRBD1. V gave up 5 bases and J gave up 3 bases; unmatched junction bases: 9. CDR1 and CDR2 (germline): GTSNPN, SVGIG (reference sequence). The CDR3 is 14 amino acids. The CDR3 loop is CAWQGVGTHTEAFF. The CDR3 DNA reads TGTGCCTGGCAGGGGGTCGGTACTCACACTGAAGCTTTCTTT.

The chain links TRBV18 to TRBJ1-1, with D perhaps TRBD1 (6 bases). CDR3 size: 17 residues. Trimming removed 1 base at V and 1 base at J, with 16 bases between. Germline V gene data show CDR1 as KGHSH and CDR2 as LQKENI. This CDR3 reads CASSPQGPGAGNTEAFF. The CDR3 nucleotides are TGTGCCAGCTCACCACAGGGACCGGGGGCAGGGAACACTGAAGCTTTCTTT.

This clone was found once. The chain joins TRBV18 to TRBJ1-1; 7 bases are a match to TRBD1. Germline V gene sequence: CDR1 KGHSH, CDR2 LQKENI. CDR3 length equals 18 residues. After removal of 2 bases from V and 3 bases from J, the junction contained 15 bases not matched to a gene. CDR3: CASSPRRTRQGSDTEAFF. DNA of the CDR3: TGTGCCAGCTCACCAAGGAGGACCCGACAGGGATCGGACACTGAAGCTTTCTTT.

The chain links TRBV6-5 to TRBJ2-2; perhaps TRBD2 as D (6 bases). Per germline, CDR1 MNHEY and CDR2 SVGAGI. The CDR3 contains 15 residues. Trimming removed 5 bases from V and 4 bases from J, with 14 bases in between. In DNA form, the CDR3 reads TGTGCCAGCAGTCTGACGACTAGTCTCACCGGGGAGCTGTTTTTT. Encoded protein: CASSLTTSLTGELFF.

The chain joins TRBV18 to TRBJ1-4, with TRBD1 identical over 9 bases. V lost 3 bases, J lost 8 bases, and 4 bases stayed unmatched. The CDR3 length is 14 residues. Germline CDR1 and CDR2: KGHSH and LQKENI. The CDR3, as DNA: TGTGCCAGCTCACCGGACAGGGGAAAGGAAAAACTGTTTTTT. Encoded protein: CASSPDRGKEKLFF.

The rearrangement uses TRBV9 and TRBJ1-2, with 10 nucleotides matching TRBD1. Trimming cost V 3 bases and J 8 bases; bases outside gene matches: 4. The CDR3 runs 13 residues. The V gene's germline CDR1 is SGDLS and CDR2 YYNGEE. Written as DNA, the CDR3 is TGTGCCAGCAGCGCCGACAGGGGGCTCGGCTACACCTTC. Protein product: CASSADRGLGYTF.

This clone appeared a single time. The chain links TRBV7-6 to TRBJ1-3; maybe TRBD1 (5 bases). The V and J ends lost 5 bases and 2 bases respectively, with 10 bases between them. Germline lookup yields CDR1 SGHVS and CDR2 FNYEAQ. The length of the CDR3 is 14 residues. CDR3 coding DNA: TGTGCCAGCAGCCAGACAGTAGCTGGAAACACCATATATTTT. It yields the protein CASSQTVAGNTIYF.